The entry below gives a single T cell receptor (beta chain) sequence along with its context. Per germline, CDR1 SGHRS and CDR2 YFSETQ. The CDR3 sequence is 15 residues long. The V gene end was trimmed by 5 bases and the J gene end by 4 bases; junction bases not matched to a gene: 5. The data derive from a study of blood T cell repertoires in COVID-19. Study-level background: Acute and convalescent COVID-19 specimens originated in the United States, Italy and Spain.

Authors' processing steps: Estimation of nucleated cell counts was performed using reference gene primer amplification. Measured with immunoSEQ multiplex PCR; TCRdb has only the in-frame clones, and not every one. V and J calls and clone size are those listed in that table; D and trimming were worked out from the DNA. Of under 65,000 clones detected, about 73% appear once; the ten largest clones hold approximately 15%. Sequencing was carried out using peripheral blood. The chain joins TRBV5-1 to TRBJ2-2; TRBD1 agrees at 10 bases. The TCR originated in an older woman with acute or convalescent COVID-19. CDR3: CASRTGTGVTGELFF. In nucleotides, the CDR3 is TGCGCCAGCAGGACCGGGACAGGGGTCACCGGGGAGCTGTTTTTT.